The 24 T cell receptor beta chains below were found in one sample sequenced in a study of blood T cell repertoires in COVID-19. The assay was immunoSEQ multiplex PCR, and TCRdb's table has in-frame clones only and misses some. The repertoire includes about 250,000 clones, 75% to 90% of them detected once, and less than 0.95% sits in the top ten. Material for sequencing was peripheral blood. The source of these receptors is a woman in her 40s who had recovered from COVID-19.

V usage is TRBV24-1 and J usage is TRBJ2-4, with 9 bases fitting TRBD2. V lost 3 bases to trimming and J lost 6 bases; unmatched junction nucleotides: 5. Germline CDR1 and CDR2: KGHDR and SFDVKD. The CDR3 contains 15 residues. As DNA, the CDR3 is TGTGCCACCAGTGATCGGGGGACTAGCAGAAACATTCAGTACTTC. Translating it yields CATSDRGTSRNIQYF.

The CDR3 DNA reads as TGTGCCAGCAGCCCCAGGACTAGCGGGATCGATGAGCAGTTCTTC. Its translation is CASSPRTSGIDEQFF. V usage is TRBV7-6 and J usage is TRBJ2-1, with 12 bases that match TRBD2. CDR3 length equals 15 residues. Germline V gives CDR1 SGHVS, CDR2 FNYEAQ. Germline trimming cut 5 bases from V and 8 bases from J; bases unmatched to any gene: 7.

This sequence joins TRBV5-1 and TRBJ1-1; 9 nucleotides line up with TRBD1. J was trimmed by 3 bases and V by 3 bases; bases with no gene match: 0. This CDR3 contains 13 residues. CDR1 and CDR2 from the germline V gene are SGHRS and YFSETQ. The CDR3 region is CASSWTGDTEAFF. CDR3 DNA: TGCGCCAGCAGCTGGACAGGGGACACTGAAGCTTTCTTT.

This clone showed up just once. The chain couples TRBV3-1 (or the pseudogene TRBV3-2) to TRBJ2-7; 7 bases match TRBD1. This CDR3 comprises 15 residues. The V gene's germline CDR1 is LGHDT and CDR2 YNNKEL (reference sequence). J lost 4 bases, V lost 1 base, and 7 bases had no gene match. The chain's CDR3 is CASSQANRGLYEQYF. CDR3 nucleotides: TGTGCCAGCAGCCAAGCAAATAGGGGGCTTTACGAGCAGTACTTC.

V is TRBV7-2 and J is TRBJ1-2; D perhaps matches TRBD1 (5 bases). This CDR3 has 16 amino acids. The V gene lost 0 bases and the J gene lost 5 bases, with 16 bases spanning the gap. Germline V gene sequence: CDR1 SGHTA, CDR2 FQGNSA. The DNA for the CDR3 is TGTGCCAGCAGCTTAGCGCCACGGGGGATCGTGTATGGCTACACCTTC. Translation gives CASSLAPRGIVYGYTF. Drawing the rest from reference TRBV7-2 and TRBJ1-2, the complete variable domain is GAGVSQSPSNKVTEKGKDVELRCDPISGHTALYWYRQSLGQGLEFLIYFQGNSAPDKSGLPSDRFSAERTGGSVSTLTIQRTQQEDSAVYLCASSLAPRGIVYGYTFGSGTRLTVV.

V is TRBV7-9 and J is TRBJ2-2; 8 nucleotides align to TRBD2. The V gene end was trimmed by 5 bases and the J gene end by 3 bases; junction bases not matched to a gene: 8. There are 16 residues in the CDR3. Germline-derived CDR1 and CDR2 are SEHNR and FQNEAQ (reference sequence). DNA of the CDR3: TGTGCCAGCAGCGCCAGAGGAGCGGGAGACACCGGGGAGCTGTTTTTT. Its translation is CASSARGAGDTGELFF.

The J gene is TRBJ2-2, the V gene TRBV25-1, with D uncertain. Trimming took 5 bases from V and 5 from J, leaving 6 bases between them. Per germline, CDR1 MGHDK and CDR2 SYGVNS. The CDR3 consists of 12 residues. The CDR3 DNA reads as TGTGCCAGCAGTCCCTTTACCGGGGAGCTGTTTTTT. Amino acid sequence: CASSPFTGELFF.

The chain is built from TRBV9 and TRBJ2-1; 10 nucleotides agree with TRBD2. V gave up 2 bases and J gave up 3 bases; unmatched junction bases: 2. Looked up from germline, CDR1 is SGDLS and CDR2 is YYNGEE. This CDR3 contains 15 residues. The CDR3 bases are TGTGCCAGCAGCGTGAGACTAGCGGGCTACAATGAGCAGTTCTTC. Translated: CASSVRLAGYNEQFF.

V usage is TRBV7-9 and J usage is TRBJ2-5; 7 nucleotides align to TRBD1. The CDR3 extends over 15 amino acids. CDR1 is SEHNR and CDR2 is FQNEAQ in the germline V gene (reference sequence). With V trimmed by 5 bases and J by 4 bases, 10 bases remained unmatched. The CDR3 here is CASSIPDREIETQYF. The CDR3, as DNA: TGTGCCAGCAGCATCCCCGACAGGGAGATAGAGACCCAGTACTTC.

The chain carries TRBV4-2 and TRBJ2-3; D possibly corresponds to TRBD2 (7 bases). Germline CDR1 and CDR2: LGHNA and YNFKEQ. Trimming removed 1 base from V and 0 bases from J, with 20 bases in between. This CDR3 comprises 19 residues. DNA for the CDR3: TGTGCCAGCAGCCAAGGACGGTACGAGGGGGGGATTAGCACAGATACGCAGTATTTT. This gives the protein CASSQGRYEGGISTDTQYF.

CDR3 sequence (DNA): TGTGCCATCAGTGATTCCCGCGGGACCCCCTACGAGCAGTACTTC. Translation: CAISDSRGTPYEQYF. The V call is TRBV10-3, the J call TRBJ2-7, with TRBD2 as a possible D gene (6 bases). V shed 3 bases and J shed 2 bases, with 14 bases lying between them. This CDR3 comprises 15 residues. Germline assignment: CDR1 ENHRY and CDR2 SYGVKD.

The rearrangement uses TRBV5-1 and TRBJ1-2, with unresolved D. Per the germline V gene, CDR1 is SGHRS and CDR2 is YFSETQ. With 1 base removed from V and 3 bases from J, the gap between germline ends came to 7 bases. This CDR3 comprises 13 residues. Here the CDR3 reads CASSLFLDYGYTF. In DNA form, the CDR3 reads TGCGCCAGCAGCTTGTTTCTTGACTATGGCTACACCTTC.

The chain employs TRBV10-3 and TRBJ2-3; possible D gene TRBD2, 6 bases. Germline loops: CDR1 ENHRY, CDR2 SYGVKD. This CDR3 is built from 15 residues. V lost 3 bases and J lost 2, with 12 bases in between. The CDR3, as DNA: TGTGCCATCAGTGAAAATGGAGGGGCCACAGATACGCAGTATTTT. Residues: CAISENGGATDTQYF.

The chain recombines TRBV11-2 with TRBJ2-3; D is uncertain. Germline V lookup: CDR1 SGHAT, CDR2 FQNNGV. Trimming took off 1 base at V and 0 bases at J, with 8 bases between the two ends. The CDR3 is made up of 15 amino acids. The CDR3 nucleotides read TGTGCCAGCAGCTTAGTGGTGGCAAGCACAGATACGCAGTATTTT. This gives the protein CASSLVVASTDTQYF.

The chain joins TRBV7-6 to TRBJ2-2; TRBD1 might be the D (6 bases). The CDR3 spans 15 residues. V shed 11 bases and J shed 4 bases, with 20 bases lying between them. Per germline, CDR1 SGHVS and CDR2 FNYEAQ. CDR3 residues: CASRGSAGPTGELFF. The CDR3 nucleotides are TGTGCCTCGAGGGGGTCGGCAGGACCCACCGGGGAGCTGTTTTTT.

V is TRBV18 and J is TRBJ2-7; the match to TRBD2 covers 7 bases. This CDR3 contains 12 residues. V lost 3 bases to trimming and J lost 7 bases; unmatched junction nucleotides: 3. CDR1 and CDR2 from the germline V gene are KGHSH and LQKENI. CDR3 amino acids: CASSPSGTEQYF. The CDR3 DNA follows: TGTGCCAGCTCACCCAGCGGGACTGAGCAGTACTTC.

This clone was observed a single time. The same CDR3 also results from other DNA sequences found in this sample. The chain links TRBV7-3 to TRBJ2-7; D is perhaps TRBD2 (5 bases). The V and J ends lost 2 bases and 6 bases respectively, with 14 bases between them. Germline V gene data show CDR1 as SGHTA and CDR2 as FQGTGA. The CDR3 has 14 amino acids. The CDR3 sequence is CASSLDAGGPEQYF. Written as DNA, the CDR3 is TGTGCCAGCAGCTTAGATGCCGGCGGGCCCGAGCAGTACTTC.

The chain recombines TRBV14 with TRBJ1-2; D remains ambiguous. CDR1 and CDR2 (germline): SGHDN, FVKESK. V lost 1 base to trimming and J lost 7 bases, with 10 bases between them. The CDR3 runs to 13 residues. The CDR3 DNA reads TGTGCCAGCAGCCAAGTGGTATCGGGTGGCTACACCTTC. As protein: CASSQVVSGGYTF. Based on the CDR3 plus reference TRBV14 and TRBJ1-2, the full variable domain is EAGVTQFPSHSVIEKGQTVTLRCDPISGHDNLYWYRRVMGKEIKFLLHFVKESKQDESGMPNNRFLAERTGGTYSTLKVQPAELEDSGVYFCASSQVVSGGYTFGSGTRLTVV.

The CDR3 DNA follows: TGTGCCACAGCGAGTAGCACGGGCGGGGAGCTGTTTTTT. It yields the protein CATASSTGGELFF. The chain combines TRBV10-3 with TRBJ2-2, with D unresolved. Trimming pared 10 bases from V and 7 bases from J, leaving 16 bases between. In germline, CDR1 is ENHRY, CDR2 SYGVKD. The CDR3 is 13 residues long.

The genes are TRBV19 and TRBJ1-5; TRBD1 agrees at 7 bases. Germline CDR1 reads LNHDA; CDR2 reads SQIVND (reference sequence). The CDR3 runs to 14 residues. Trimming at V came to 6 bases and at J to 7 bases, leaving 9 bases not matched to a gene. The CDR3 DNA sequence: TGTGCCAGTAGGGATACAGGGGTCGGGCAGCCCCAGCATTTT. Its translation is CASRDTGVGQPQHF.

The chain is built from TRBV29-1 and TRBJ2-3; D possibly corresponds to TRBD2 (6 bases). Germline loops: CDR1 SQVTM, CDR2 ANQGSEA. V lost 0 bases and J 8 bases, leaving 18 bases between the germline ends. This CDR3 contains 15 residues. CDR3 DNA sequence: TGCAGCGTTGAAGATGGGAAGACTAGTCGTGGTACGCAGTATTTT. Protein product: CSVEDGKTSRGTQYF.

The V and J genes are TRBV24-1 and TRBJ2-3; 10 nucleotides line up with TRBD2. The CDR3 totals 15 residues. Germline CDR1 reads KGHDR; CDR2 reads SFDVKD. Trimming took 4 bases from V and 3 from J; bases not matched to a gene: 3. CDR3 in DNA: TGTGCCACCAGTGAGGCGACTAGCGGGACAGATACGCAGTATTTT. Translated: CATSEATSGTDTQYF.

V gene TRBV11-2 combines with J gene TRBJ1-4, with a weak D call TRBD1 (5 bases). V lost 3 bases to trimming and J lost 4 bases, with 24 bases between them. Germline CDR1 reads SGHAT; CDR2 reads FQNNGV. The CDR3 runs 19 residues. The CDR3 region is CASSLAWGGGLADNEKLFF. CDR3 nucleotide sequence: TGTGCCAGCAGCTTGGCCTGGGGGGGAGGGCTGGCGGATAATGAAAAACTGTTTTTT. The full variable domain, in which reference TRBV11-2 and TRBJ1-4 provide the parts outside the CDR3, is EAGVAQSPRYKIIEKRQSVAFWCNPISGHATLYWYQQILGQGPKLLIQFQNNGVVDDSQLPKDRFSAERLKGVDSTLKIQPAKLEDSAVYLCASSLAWGGGLADNEKLFFGSGTQLSVL.

The DNA for the CDR3 is TGTGCCAGCAGCCAACAGGGTAGGGGTGAAAAACTGTTTTTT. The encoded protein is CASSQQGRGEKLFF. The chain is built from TRBV3-1 (or the pseudogene TRBV3-2) and TRBJ1-4; perhaps TRBD1 as D (5 bases). The CDR3 contains 14 residues. V was trimmed by 2 bases and J by 7 bases, leaving 11 bases between them. The germline V gene encodes CDR1 LGHDT and CDR2 YNNKEL (reference sequence).